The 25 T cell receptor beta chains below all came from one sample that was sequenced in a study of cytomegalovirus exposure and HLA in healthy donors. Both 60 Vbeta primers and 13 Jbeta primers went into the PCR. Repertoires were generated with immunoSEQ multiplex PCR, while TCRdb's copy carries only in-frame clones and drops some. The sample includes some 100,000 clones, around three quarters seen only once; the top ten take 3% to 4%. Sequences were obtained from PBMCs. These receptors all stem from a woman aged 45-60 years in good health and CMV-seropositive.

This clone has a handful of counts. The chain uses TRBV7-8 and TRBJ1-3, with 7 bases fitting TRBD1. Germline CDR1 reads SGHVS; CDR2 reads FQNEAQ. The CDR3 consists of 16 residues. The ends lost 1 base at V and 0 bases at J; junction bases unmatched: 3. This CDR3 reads CASSLVPGGSGNTIYF. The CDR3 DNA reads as TGTGCCAGCAGCTTAGTACCAGGGGGCTCTGGAAACACCATATATTTT.

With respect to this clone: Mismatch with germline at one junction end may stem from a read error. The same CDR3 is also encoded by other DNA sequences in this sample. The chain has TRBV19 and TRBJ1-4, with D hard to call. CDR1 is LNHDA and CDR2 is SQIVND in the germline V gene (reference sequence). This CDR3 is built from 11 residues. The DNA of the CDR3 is TGTGCCAGTAGAGCCCCGGGAAAATTGTTTTTT. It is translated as CASRAPGKLFF.

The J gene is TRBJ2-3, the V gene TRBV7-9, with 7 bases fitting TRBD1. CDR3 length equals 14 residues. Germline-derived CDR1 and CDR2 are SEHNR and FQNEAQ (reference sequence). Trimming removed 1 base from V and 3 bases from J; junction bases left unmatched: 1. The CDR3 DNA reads TGTGCCAGCAGCTTAGGACAGGGAACAGATACGCAGTATTTT. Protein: CASSLGQGTDTQYF.

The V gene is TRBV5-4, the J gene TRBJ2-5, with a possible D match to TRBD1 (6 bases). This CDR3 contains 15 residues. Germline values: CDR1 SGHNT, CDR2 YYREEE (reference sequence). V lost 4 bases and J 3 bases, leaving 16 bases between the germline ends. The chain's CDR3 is CASSTFRGREETQYF. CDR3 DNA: TGTGCCAGCAGCACATTCAGGGGACGTGAAGAGACCCAGTACTTC.

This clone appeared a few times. CDR3 protein: CASSLSRSYEQYF. For the CDR3, the DNA is TGTGCCAGCAGTTTATCGAGGAGTTACGAGCAGTACTTC. J is TRBJ2-7 and V is TRBV27; D gene unclear. CDR1 MNHEY and CDR2 SMNVEV come from the germline V gene (reference sequence). This CDR3 has 13 residues. V lost 0 bases, J lost 4 bases, and 7 bases lay in between.

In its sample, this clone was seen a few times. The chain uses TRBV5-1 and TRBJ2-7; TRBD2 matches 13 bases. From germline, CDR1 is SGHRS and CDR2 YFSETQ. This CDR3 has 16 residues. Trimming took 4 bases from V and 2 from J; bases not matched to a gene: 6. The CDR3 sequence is CASSATSGGGTYEQYF. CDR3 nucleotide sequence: TGCGCCAGCAGCGCCACTAGCGGGGGGGGCACCTACGAGCAGTACTTC.

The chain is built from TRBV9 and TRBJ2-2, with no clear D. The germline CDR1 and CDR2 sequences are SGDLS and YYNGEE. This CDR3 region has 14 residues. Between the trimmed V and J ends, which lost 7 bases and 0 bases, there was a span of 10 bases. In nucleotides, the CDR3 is TGTGCCAGCCAGAGGATCGCGAACACCGGGGAGCTGTTTTTT. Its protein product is CASQRIANTGELFF. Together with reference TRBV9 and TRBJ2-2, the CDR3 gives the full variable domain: DSGVTQTPKHLITATGQRVTLRCSPRSGDLSVYWYQQSLDQGLQFLIQYYNGEERAKGNILERFSAQQFPDLHSELNLSSLELGDSALYFCASQRIANTGELFFGEGSRLTVL.

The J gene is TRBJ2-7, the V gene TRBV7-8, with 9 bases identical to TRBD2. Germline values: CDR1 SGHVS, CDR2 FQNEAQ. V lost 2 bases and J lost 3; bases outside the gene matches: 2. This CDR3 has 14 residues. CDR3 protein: CASSLLAGNYEQYF. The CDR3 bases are TGTGCCAGCAGCTTACTAGCGGGGAACTACGAGCAGTACTTC. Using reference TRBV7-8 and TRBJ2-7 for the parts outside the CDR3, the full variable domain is GAGVSQSPRYKVAKRGQDVALRCDPISGHVSLFWYQQALGQGPEFLTYFQNEAQLDKSGLPSDRFFAERPEGSVSTLKIQRTQQEDSAVYLCASSLLAGNYEQYFGPGTRLTVT.

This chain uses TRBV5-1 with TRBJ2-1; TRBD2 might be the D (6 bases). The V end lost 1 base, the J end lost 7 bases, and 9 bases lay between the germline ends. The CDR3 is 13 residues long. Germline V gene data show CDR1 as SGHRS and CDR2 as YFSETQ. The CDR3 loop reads CASSLLAGNEQFF. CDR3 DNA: TGCGCCAGCAGCTTGTTGGCGGGGAATGAGCAGTTCTTC.

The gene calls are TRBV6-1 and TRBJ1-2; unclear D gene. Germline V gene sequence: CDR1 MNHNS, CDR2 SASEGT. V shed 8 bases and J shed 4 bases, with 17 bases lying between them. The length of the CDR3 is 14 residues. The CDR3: CASAQTRTTYGYTF. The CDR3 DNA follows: TGTGCCAGCGCCCAGACAAGGACTACCTATGGCTACACCTTC.

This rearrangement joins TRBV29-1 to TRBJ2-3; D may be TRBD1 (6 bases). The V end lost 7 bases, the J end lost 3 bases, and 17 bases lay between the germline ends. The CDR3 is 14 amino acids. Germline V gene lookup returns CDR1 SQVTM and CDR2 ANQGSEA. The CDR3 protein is CSATGLVGTDTQYF. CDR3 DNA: TGCAGCGCAACAGGGCTTGTGGGGACAGATACGCAGTATTTT.

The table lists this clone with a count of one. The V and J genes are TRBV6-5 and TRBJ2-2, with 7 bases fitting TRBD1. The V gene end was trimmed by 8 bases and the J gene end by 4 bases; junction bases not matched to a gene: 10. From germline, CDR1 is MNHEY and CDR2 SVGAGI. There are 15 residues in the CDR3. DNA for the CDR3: TGTGCCAGCTCCGACAGGGCTTCTGGCACCGGGGAGCTGTTTTTT. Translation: CASSDRASGTGELFF.

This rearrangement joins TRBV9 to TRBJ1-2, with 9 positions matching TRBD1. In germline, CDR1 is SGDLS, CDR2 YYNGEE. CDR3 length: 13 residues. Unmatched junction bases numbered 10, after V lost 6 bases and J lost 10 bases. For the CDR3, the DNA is TGTGCCAGCACCCGACAGGGGGAGTTGGTCTACACCTTC. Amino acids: CASTRQGELVYTF.

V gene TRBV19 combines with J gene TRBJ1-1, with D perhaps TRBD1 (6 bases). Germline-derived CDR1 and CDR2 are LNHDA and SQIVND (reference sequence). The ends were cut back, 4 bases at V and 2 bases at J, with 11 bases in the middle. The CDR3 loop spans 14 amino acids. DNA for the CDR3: TGTGCCAGTAGTAAACAGGGCTATAACACTGAAGCTTTCTTT. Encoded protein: CASSKQGYNTEAFF.

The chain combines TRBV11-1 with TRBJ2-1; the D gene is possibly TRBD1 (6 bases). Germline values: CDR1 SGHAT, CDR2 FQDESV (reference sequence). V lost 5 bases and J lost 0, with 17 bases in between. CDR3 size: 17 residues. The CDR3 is CASSLKYKGGSYNEQFF. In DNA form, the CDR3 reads TGTGCCAGCAGCCTGAAGTATAAAGGGGGCTCCTACAATGAGCAGTTCTTC.

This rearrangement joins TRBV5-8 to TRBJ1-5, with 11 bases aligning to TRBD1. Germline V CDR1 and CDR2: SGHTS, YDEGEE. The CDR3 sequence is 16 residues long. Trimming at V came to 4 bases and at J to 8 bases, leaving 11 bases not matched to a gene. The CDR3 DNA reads TGTGCCAGCAGCCCTAGGACAGGGGGCAATTGGAAGCCCCAGCATTTT. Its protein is CASSPRTGGNWKPQHF.

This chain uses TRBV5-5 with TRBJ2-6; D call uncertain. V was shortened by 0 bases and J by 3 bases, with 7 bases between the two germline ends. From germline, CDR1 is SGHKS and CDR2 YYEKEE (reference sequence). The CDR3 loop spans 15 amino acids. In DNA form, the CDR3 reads TGTGCCAGCAGCTTGGCAGGATATGGGGCCAACGTCCTGACTTTC. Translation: CASSLAGYGANVLTF.

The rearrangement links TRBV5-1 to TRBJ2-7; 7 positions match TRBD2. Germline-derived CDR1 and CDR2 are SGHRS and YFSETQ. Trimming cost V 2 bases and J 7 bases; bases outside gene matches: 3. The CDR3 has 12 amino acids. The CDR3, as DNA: TGCGCCAGCAGCTTACGGGGAGGGGAGCAGTACTTC. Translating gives CASSLRGGEQYF.

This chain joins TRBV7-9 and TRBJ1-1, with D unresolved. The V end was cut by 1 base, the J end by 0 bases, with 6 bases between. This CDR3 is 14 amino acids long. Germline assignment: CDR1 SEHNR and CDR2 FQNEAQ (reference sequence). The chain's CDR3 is CASSLVSLNTEAFF. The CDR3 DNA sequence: TGTGCCAGCAGCTTAGTGTCTTTGAACACTGAAGCTTTCTTT.

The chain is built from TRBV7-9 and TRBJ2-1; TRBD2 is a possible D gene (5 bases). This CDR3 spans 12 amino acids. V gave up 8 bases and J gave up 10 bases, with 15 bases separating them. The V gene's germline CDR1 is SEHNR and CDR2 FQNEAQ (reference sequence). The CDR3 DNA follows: TGTGCCAGCGCGCCCAGCGGCGGAGAGCAGTTCTTC. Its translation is CASAPSGGEQFF.

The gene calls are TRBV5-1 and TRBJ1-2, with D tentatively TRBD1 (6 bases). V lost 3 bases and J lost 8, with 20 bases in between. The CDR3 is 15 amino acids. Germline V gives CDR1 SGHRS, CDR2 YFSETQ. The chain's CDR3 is CASSSSWDTGRGYTF. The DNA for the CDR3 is TGCGCCAGCAGCTCCAGCTGGGACACCGGCAGGGGCTACACCTTC.

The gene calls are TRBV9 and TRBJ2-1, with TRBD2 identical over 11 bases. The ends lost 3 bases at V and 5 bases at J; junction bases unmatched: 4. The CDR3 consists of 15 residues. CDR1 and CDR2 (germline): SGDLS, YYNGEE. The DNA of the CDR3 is TGTGCCAGCAGCGCAGAACTAGCGGGAGACAATGAGCAGTTCTTC. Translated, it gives CASSAELAGDNEQFF.

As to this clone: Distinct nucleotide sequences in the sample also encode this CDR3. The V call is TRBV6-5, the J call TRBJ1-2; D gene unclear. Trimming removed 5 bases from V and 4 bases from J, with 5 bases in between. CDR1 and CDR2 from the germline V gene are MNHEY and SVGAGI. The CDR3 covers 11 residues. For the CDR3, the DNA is TGTGCCAGCAGTCCCGGCTATGGCTACACCTTC. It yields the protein CASSPGYGYTF.

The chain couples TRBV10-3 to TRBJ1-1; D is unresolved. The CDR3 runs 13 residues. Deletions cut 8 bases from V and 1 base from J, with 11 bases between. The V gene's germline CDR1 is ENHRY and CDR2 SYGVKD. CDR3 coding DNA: TGTGCCATCCAAGGACTTTCGAACACTGAAGCTTTCTTT. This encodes CAIQGLSNTEAFF.

The CDR3 coding sequence is TGTGCCAGTAGTATAAGCGCAGGGGTCCCTGCTGAAGCTTTCTTT. Protein product: CASSISAGVPAEAFF. This chain joins TRBV19 and TRBJ1-1; TRBD1 is a possible D gene (6 bases). V shed 2 bases and J shed 6 bases, with 16 bases lying between them. From germline, CDR1 is LNHDA and CDR2 SQIVND (reference sequence). CDR3 size: 15 residues. Full variable domain (remainder filled in from reference TRBV19 and TRBJ1-1): DGGITQSPKYLFRKEGQNVTLSCEQNLNHDAMYWYRQDPGQGLRLIYYSQIVNDFQKGDIAEGYSVSREKKESFPLTVTSAQKNPTAFYLCASSISAGVPAEAFFGQGTRLTVV.